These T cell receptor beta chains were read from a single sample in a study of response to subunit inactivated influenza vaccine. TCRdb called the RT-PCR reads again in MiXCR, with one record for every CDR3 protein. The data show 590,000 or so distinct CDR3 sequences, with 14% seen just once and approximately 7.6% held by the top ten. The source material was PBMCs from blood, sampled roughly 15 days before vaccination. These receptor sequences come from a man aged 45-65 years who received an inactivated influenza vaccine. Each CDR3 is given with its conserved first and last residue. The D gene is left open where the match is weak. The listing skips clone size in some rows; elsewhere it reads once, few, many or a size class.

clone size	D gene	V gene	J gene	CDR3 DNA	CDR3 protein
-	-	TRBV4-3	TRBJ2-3	TGCGCCAGCAGCCAAGAAAGGGGCGGGGCCCGTCGAAGTACGCAGTATTTT	CASSQERGGARRSTQYF
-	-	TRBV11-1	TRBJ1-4	TGTGCCAGCAGCTTAGGGACGTGGACGGCCTCAACTAATGAAAAACTGTTTTTT	CASSLGTWTASTNEKLFF
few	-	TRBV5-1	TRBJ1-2	TGCGCCAGCAGCTTGATGGCAGGAGAGGGCTACACCTTC	CASSLMAGEGYTF
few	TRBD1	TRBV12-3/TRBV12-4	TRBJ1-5	TGTGCCAGCAGTTTAGAGATCTCCAGGGGGTTGTTATTTTCAAATCAGCCCCAGCATTTT	CASSLEISRGLLFSNQPQHF
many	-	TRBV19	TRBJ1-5	TGTGCCAGTAGTAGGCCGGTGAGCAATCAGCCCCAGCATTTT	CASSRPVSNQPQHF
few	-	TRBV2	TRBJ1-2	TGTGCCAGCAGCCCCAATCTACGGGGGGAAGCTAACTATGGCTACACCTTC	CASSPNLRGEANYGYTF
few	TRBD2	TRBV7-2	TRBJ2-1	TGTGCCAGCAGCTTAGCGCCTAGCGGGAGAGGCAATGAGCAGTTCTTC	CASSLAPSGRGNEQFF
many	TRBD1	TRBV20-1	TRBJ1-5	TGCAGTGCAACAACAGGGGGCGGGGCCCAGCATTTT	CSATTGGGAQHF
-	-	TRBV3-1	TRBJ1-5	TGTGCCAGCGGGAATCGGGGAGATCAGCCCCAGCATTTT	CASGNRGDQPQHF
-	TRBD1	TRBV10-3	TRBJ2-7	TGTGCCATCAGCGCCCCCCGGGACAGGGGATTCCACGAGCAGTACTTC	CAISAPRDRGFHEQYF
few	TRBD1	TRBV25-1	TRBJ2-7	TGTGCCAGCCGCGGACAGGGGGCCTACGAGCAGTACTTC	CASRGQGAYEQYF
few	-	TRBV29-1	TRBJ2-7	TGCAGCGCTGAAGATCCCGGGGGGCTTGGGGAGCAGTACTTC	CSAEDPGGLGEQYF
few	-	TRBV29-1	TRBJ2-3	TGCAGCGGGTCGGACGGGACTAGCACAGATACGCAGTATTTT	CSGSDGTSTDTQYF
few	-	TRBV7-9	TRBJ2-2	TGTGCCAGCAGCCCCGGTCCGGGTCCCAGCCGATGGGAGCTGTTTTTT	CASSPGPGPSRWELFF
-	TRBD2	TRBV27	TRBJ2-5	TGTGCCAGCAGTTGGGCGGGGGGGCTAGCCCAAGAGACCCAGTACTTC	CASSWAGGLAQETQYF
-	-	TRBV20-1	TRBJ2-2	TGCAGTGCTAGTCGAGGGCCACATGCCGGGGAGCTGTTTTTT	CSASRGPHAGELFF
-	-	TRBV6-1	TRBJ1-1	TGTGCCAGCGCGGATTCCTGGGACACTGAAGCTTTCTTT	CASADSWDTEAFF
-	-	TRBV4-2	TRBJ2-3	TGTGCCAGCAGCACAAGAGGGAGGGGGAGGGCAGATACGCAGTATTTT	CASSTRGRGRADTQYF
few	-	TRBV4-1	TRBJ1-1	TGCGCCAGCAGCTCACCCTTGACAACCATGAACACTGAAGCTTTCTTT	CASSSPLTTMNTEAFF
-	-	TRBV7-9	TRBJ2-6	TGTGCCAGCAGCGCTTGGGGGGGCCAAACTGGGGCCAACGTCCTGACTTTC	CASSAWGGQTGANVLTF
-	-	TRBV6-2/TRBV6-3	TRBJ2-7	TGTGCCAGCAGTTACGTCAGGGACTACGAGCAGTACTTC	CASSYVRDYEQYF
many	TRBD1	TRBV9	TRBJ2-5	TGTGCCAGCAGCGTACAGGGGGACAGGGGGCAAGAGACCCAGTACTTC	CASSVQGDRGQETQYF
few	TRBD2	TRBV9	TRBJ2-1	TGTGCCAGCAGCGTAGAAGGGACTAGCTTAATCCCGTTCTTC	CASSVEGTSLIPFF
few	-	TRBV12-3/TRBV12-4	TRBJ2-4	TGTGCCAGCAGTCCCTTGGGGGGTCACATTCAGTACTTC	CASSPLGGHIQYF
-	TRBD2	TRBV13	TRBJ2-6	TGTGCCAGCAGCTCCCTCATAGCGGGAGACTTTAATTCTGGGGCCAACGTCCTGACTTTC	CASSSLIAGDFNSGANVLTF
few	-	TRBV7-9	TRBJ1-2	TGTGCCAGCAGCTTAGCGCGGACAGAGGGCTACACCTTC	CASSLARTEGYTF